The 19 T cell receptor beta chains presented below share a single source sample, sequenced in a study of T cells after yellow fever vaccination. MiXCR was run by TCRdb on the 5' RACE reads, yielding one entry per CDR3 protein. The sample includes approximately 70,000 distinct CDR3 sequences, about 6% of them seen just once. Sequenced material: CD8+ T cells sorted from PBMCs, taken roughly 45 days after the first yellow fever vaccination. The receptor set was obtained from a man aged 18-30 years who received the YFV17D yellow fever vaccine.

This clonotype turned up a few times. The rearrangement joins TRBV6-2 or TRBV6-3 to TRBJ2-3; D is undetermined. The V end lost 6 bases, the J end lost 6 bases, and 10 bases lay between the germline ends. Germline lookup yields CDR1 MNHEY and CDR2 SVGEGT. The CDR3 is made up of 12 amino acids. CDR3 amino acids: CASSSQRDTQYF. CDR3 bases: TGTGCCAGCAGCTCGCAGAGGGATACGCAGTATTTT.

A few counts support this clonotype. The chain recombines TRBV10-3 with TRBJ2-7; D is possibly TRBD2 (5 bases). Trimming left V 8 bases short and J 2 bases short, with 10 bases between. The CDR3 is 12 residues long. Germline V lookup: CDR1 ENHRY, CDR2 SYGVKD. In DNA, the CDR3 is TGTGCCATCTCGGACGGGGCCTACGAGCAGTACGTC. This gives the protein CAISDGAYEQYV.

This chain links TRBV7-2 with TRBJ2-7; tentatively, D is TRBD1 or TRBD2 (6 bases each). V was pared by 0 bases and J by 2 bases, with 17 bases between. Germline CDR1 reads SGHTA; CDR2 reads FQGNSA. The CDR3 totals 17 residues. CDR3 sequence: CASSLALRGDSPYEQYF. The CDR3, as DNA: TGTGCCAGCAGCTTAGCTCTTAGGGGGGACTCACCCTACGAGCAGTACTTC.

Points on this clonotype: A much larger clone differs by one base, so this may be a read error. The chain is built from TRBV27 and TRBJ2-3, with TRBD2 matching over 10 bases. This CDR3 comprises 15 residues. Germline V gene sequence: CDR1 MNHEY, CDR2 SMNVEV (reference sequence). V shed 3 bases and J 4 bases; nucleotides not matched to a gene: 4. The CDR3 loop is CASSLSLAGADTQYF. The CDR3 DNA follows: TGTGCCAGCAGTTTGAGCCTAGCGGGAGCAGATACGCAGTATTTT.

The chain uses TRBV7-9 and TRBJ1-1, with D possibly being TRBD1 (6 bases). CDR3 size: 16 residues. Per germline, CDR1 SEHNR and CDR2 FQNEAQ (reference sequence). V shed 5 bases and J shed 6 bases, with 22 bases lying between them. CDR3 protein: CASSPTTLGAGAEAFF. CDR3 DNA: TGTGCCAGCAGCCCGACTACACTGGGGGCGGGCGCTGAAGCTTTCTTT. The variable domain in full, with the rest retrieved from reference TRBV7-9 and TRBJ1-1, is DTGVSQNPRHKITKRGQNVTFRCDPISEHNRLYWYRQTLGQGPEFLTYFQNEAQLEKSRLLSDRFSAERPKGSFSTLEIQRTEQGDSAMYLCASSPTTLGAGAEAFFGQGTRLTVV.

This clonotype occurred many times. The gene calls are TRBV7-6 and TRBJ1-2; D unresolved. The CDR3 loop spans 14 amino acids. V shed 1 base and J shed 4 bases, with 10 bases lying between them. From germline, CDR1 is SGHVS and CDR2 FNYEAQ. CDR3 protein: CASSLGSGSYGYTF. CDR3 nucleotides: TGTGCCAGCAGCTTAGGATCTGGGTCCTATGGCTACACCTTC.

A note on this clonotype: A clone one base away is much larger, so this may be a read error. The chain combines TRBV3-1 with TRBJ2-6; the D gene is possibly TRBD1 (6 bases). The CDR3 sequence is 19 residues long. Germline V gene lookup returns CDR1 LGHDT and CDR2 YNNKEL (reference sequence). Between the trimmed V and J ends, which lost 4 bases and 2 bases, there was a span of 21 bases. The CDR3 DNA reads as TGTGCCAGCAGCCCTCTTGCTTGGACAGATAGAACTGGGGCCAACGTCCTGACTTTC. Its translation is CASSPLAWTDRTGANVLTF.

This clonotype was counted many times. The chain uses TRBV6-5 and TRBJ1-4; D uncertain. V was clipped by 2 bases and J by 0 bases, with 7 bases between them. The CDR3 has 15 residues. Germline CDR1 is MNHEY and CDR2 is SVGAGI. CDR3 in amino acids: CASSYVGATNEKLFF. CDR3 DNA sequence: TGTGCCAGCAGTTACGTCGGAGCAACTAATGAAAAACTGTTTTTT.

In this sample, this clonotype turned up many times. The chain has TRBV6-1 and TRBJ2-2; no firm D call. The V gene lost 11 bases and the J gene lost 4 bases, with 14 bases spanning the gap. CDR3 length: 13 amino acids. The germline V gene has CDR1 MNHNS and CDR2 SASEGT. The CDR3 is CAGQEVPTGELFF. CDR3 in DNA: TGTGCCGGCCAAGAAGTTCCCACCGGGGAGCTGTTTTTT.

There are many counts of this clonotype. The rearrangement joins TRBV7-6 to TRBJ2-2, with D perhaps being TRBD1 or TRBD2 (7 bases each). From germline, CDR1 is SGHVS and CDR2 FNYEAQ. The CDR3 spans 17 residues. Trimming removed 5 bases from V and 3 bases from J, with 19 bases in between. CDR3: CASSSQGGDPYTGELFF. The CDR3 bases are TGTGCCAGCAGCAGCCAGGGGGGGGACCCCTACACCGGGGAGCTGTTTTTT.

This clonotype was detected many times. The chain is built from TRBV29-1 and TRBJ2-1; TRBD2 matches at 7 bases. The germline gives CDR1 SQVTM, CDR2 ANQGSEA. With V trimmed by 4 bases and J by 7 bases, 10 bases remained unmatched. There are 14 residues in the CDR3. The CDR3 is CSVAGGDLTNEQFF. For the CDR3, the DNA is TGCAGCGTTGCTGGGGGGGACCTTACAAATGAGCAGTTCTTC.

J is TRBJ1-3 and V is TRBV5-1; D gene uncertain. This CDR3 has 12 amino acids. The germline V gene has CDR1 SGHRS and CDR2 YFSETQ. Trimming stripped 1 base from V and 3 bases from J, with 2 bases between. CDR3 amino acids: CASSLLGNTIYF. CDR3 nucleotides: TGCGCCAGCAGCTTGCTTGGAAACACCATATATTTT.

This clonotype was counted many times. The genes are TRBV20-1 and TRBJ2-6; 10 nucleotides line up with TRBD2. The germline V gene encodes CDR1 DFQATT and CDR2 SNEGSKA (reference sequence). J was trimmed by 0 bases and V by 0 bases; bases with no gene match: 11. The CDR3 is 20 amino acids. The CDR3 nucleotides are TGCAGTGCTAGAGAAGGGACCTCTAGCGGGGGCATCTCTGGGGCCAACGTCCTGACTTTC. Translation gives CSAREGTSSGGISGANVLTF.

This clonotype was seen many times. V gene TRBV4-2 combines with J gene TRBJ2-1; D is unresolved. There are 15 residues in the CDR3. Germline lookup yields CDR1 LGHNA and CDR2 YNFKEQ. V dropped 0 bases and J dropped 0 bases, with 6 bases sitting between them. CDR3 residues: CASSQDPGSYNEQFF. In DNA, the CDR3 is TGTGCCAGCAGCCAAGATCCCGGCTCCTACAATGAGCAGTTCTTC.

This clonotype was observed a few times. The gene calls are TRBV7-9 and TRBJ1-2, with D perhaps TRBD1 (5 bases). The CDR3 is 14 amino acids. Germline V gene lookup returns CDR1 SEHNR and CDR2 FQNEAQ (reference sequence). With 5 bases removed from V and 8 bases from J, the gap between germline ends came to 18 bases. The CDR3 loop reads CASSSGAILRGYTF. As DNA, the CDR3 is TGTGCCAGCAGCAGCGGGGCGATACTGCGAGGCTACACCTTC.

In the case of this clonotype: This may be a read error: a much more frequent sequence differs by one nucleotide. The chain carries TRBV7-3 and TRBJ2-1; 7 nucleotides align to TRBD2. CDR1 SGHTA and CDR2 FQGTGA come from the germline V gene. The CDR3 runs to 14 residues. The CDR3 region is CANSLRAGLDEQFF. CDR3 coding DNA: TGTGCCAACAGCTTAAGGGCCGGACTAGACGAGCAGTTCTTC.

The chain employs TRBV4-2 and TRBJ2-7, with D possibly matching TRBD2 (6 bases). The CDR3 has 14 amino acids. Germline V gene sequence: CDR1 LGHNA, CDR2 YNFKEQ. Trimming removed 1 base from V and 5 bases from J, with 12 bases in between. This CDR3 is CASSQAPRGDEQYF. CDR3 coding DNA: TGTGCCAGCAGCCAAGCCCCTCGCGGGGACGAGCAGTACTTC.

A few counts support this clonotype. The V call is TRBV5-1, the J call TRBJ2-2, with D hard to call. The CDR3 sequence is 16 residues long. Germline V gene sequence: CDR1 SGHRS, CDR2 YFSETQ. Trimming cost V 3 bases and J 0 bases, with 12 bases left between them. Here the CDR3 DNA reads TGCGCCAGCAGCTCAGTAATCCGATCGAACACCGGGGAGCTGTTTTTT. Residues: CASSSVIRSNTGELFF.

The chain combines TRBV7-8 with TRBJ1-5, with D unresolved. Deletions cut 2 bases from V and 0 bases from J, with 8 bases between. Germline-derived CDR1 and CDR2 are SGHVS and FQNEAQ. This CDR3 contains 15 residues. The CDR3 DNA is TGTGCCAGCAGCTTATCAGGTGTTAGCAATCAGCCCCAGCATTTT. Translated, it gives CASSLSGVSNQPQHF.